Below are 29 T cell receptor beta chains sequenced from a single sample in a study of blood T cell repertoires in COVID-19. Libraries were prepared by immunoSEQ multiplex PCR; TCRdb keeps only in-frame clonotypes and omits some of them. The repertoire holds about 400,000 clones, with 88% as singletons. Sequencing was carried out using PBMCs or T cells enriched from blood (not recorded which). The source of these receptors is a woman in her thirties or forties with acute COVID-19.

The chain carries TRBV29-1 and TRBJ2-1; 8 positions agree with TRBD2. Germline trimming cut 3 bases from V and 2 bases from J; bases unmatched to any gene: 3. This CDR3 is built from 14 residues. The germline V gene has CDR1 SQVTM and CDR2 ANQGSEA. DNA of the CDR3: TGCAGCGTTGATCCCGGGGGGGCCTACAATGAGCAGTTCTTC. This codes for CSVDPGGAYNEQFF.

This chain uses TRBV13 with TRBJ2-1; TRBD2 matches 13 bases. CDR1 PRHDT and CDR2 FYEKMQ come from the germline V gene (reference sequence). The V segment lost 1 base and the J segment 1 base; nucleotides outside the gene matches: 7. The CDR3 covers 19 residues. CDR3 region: CASSLEAGLAGFSYNEQFF. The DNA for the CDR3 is TGTGCCAGCAGCTTAGAGGCGGGACTAGCGGGGTTTTCCTACAATGAGCAGTTCTTC.

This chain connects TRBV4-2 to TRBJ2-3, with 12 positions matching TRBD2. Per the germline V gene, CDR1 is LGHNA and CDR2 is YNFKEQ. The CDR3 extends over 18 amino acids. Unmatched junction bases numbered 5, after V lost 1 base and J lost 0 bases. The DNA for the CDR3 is TGTGCCAGCAGCCAAGCTTCGACTAGCGGGGGAAGCACAGATACGCAGTATTTT. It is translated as CASSQASTSGGSTDTQYF.

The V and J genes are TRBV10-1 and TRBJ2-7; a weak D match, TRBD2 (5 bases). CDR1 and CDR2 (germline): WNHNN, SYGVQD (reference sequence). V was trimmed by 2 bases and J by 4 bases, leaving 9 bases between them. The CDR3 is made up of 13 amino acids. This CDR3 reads CASSEGLVYEQYF. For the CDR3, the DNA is TGCGCCAGCAGTGAGGGACTTGTATACGAGCAGTACTTC.

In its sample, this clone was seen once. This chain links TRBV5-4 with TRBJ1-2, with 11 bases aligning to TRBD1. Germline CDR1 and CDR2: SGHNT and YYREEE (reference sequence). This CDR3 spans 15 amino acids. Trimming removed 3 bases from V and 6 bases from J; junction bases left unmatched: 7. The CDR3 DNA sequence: TGTGCCAGCAGCTCCGGACAGGGGGCTTCGCATGGCTACACCTTC. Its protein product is CASSSGQGASHGYTF.

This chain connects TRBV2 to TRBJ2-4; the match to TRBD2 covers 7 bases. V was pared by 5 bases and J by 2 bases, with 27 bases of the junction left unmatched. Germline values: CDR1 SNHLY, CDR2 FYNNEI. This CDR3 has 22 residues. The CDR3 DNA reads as TGTGCCAGCAGTACCTTGGGTTTTGCGGGGGACTTGGCATTTAAATCCAAAAACATTCAGTACTTC. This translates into CASSTLGFAGDLAFKSKNIQYF.

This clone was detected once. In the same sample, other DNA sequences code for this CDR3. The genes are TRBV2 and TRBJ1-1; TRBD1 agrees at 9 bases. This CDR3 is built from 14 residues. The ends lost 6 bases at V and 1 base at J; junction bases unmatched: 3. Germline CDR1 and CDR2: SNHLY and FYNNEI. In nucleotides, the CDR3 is TGTGCCAGCAGCCAGGGACAGGGGAACACTGAAGCTTTCTTT. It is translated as CASSQGQGNTEAFF.

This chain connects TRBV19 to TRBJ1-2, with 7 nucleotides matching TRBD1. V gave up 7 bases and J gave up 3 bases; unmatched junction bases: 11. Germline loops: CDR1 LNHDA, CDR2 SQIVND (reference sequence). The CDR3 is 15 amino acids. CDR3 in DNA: TGTGCCAGTAACAGAGACAGGGAGACTTACTATGGCTACACCTTC. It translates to CASNRDRETYYGYTF.

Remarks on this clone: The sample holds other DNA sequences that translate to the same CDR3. The CDR3 loop is CASTGAGNTIYF. CDR3 bases: TGCGCCAGCACGGGGGCTGGAAACACCATATATTTT. The V and J genes are TRBV5-1 and TRBJ1-3; perhaps TRBD1 as D (5 bases). The CDR3 has 12 residues. The V gene's germline CDR1 is SGHRS and CDR2 YFSETQ. Trimming pared 6 bases from V and 2 bases from J, leaving 6 bases between. Variable domain in full (rest from reference TRBV5-1 and TRBJ1-3): KAGVTQTPRYLIKTRGQQVTLSCSPISGHRSVSWYQQTPGQGLQFLFEYFSETQRNKGNFPGRFSGRQFSNSRSEMNVSTLELGDSALYLCASTGAGNTIYFGEGSWLTVV.

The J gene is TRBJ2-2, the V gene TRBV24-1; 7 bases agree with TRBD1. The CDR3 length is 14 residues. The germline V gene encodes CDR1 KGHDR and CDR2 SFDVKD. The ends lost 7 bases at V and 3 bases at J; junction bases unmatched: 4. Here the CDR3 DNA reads TGTGCCACCAGGGGGACAGCAGACACCGGGGAGCTGTTTTTT. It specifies CATRGTADTGELFF.

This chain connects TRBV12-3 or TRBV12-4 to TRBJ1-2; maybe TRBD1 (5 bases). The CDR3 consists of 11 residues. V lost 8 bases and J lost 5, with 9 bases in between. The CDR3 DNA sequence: TGTGCCAGCGGGCAGGGATATGGCTACACCTTC. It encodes CASGQGYGYTF.

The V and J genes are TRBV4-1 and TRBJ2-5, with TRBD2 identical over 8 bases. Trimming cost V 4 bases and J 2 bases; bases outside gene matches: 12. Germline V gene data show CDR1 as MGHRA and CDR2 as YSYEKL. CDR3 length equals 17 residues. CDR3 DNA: TGCGCCAGCAGCCTCATCGCGGGGGGAACATATCAAGAGACCCAGTACTTC. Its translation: CASSLIAGGTYQETQYF.

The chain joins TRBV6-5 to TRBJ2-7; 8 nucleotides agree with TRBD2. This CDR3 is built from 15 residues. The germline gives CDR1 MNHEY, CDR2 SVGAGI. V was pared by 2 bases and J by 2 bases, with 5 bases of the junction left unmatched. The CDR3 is CASSYLPGGAYEQYF. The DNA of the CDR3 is TGTGCCAGCAGTTACCTCCCGGGGGGGGCCTACGAGCAGTACTTC.

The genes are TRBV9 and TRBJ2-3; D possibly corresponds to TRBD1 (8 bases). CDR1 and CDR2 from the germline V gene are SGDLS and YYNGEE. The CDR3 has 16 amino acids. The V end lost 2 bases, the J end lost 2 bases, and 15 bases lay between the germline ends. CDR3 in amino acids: CASSVGGTGNTDTQYF. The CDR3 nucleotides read TGTGCCAGCAGCGTGGGGGGGACAGGAAACACAGATACGCAGTATTTT.

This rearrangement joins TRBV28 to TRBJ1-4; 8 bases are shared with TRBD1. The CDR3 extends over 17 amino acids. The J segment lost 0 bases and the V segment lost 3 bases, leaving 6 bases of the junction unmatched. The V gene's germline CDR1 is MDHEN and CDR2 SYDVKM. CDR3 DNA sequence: TGTGCCAGCAGTTTCGACAGGGGCCCGGCAACTAATGAAAAACTGTTTTTT. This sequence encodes CASSFDRGPATNEKLFF.

The CDR3 region is CASSSTTTDTQYF. CDR3 bases: TGTGCCAGCTCCTCTACTACCACAGATACGCAGTATTTT. V is TRBV18 and J is TRBJ2-3, with no clear D. The CDR3 runs 13 residues. The germline V gene encodes CDR1 KGHSH and CDR2 LQKENI. Trimming cost V 6 bases and J 2 bases, with 9 bases left between them.

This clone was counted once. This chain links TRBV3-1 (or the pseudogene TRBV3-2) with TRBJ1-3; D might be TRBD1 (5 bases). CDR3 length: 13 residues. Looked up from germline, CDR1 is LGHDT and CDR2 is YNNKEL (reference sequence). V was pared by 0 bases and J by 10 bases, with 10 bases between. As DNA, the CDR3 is TGTGCCAGCAGCCAAGAGACGGAGGGGACCATATATTTT. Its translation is CASSQETEGTIYF.

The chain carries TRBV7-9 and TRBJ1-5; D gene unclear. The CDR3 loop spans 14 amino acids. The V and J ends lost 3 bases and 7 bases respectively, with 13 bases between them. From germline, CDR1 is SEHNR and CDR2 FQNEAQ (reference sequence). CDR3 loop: CASSFGGDEQPQHF. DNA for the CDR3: TGTGCCAGCAGCTTTGGAGGTGACGAACAGCCCCAGCATTTT.

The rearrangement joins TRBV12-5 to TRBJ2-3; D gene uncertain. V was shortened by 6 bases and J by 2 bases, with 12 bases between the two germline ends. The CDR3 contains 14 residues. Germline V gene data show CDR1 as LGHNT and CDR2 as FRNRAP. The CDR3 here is CASGLPPSTDTQYF. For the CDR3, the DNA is TGTGCTAGTGGCCTACCGCCGTCCACAGATACGCAGTATTTT.

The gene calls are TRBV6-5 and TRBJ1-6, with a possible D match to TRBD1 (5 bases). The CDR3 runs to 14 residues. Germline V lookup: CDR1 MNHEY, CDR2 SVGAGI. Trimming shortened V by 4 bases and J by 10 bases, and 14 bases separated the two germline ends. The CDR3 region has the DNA TGTGCCAGCAGTTTAAAATCGGGGGACTCACCCCTCCACTTT. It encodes CASSLKSGDSPLHF.

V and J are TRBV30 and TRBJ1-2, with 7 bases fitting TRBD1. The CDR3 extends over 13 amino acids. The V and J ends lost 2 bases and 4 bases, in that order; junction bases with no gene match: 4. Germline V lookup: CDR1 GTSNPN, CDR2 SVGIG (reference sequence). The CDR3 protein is CAWSLDRSYGYTF. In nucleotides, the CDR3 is TGTGCCTGGAGTTTGGACAGGAGCTATGGCTACACCTTC.

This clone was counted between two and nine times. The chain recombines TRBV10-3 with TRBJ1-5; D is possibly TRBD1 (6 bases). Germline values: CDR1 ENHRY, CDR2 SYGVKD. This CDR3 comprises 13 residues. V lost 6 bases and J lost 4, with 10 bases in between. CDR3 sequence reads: CAISGTLNQPQHF. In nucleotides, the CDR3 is TGTGCCATCAGCGGGACACTAAATCAGCCCCAGCATTTT.

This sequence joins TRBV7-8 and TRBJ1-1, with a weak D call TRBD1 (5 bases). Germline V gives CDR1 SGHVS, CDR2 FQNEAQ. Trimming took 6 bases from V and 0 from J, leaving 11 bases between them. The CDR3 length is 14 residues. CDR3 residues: CASRSGTLNTEAFF. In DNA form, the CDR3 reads TGTGCCAGCAGATCCGGGACTCTGAACACTGAAGCTTTCTTT.

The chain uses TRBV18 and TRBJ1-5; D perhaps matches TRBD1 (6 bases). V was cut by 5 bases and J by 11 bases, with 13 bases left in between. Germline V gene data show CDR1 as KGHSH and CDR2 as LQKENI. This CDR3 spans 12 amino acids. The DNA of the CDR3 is TGTGCCAGCTCAAAAGAAAGACAGGCCCAGCATTTT. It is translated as CASSKERQAQHF.

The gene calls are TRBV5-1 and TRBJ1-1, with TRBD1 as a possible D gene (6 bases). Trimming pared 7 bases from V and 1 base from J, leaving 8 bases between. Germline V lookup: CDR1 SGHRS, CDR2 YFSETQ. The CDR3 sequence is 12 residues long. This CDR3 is CASSDRNTEAFF. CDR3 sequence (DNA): TGCGCCAGCTCGGACAGGAACACTGAAGCTTTCTTT.

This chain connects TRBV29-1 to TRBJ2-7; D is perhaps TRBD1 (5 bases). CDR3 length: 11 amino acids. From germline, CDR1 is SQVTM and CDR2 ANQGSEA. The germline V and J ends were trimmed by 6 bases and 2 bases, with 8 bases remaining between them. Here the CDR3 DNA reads TGCAGCGTGCAGGGCACCTACGAGCAGTACTTC. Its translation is CSVQGTYEQYF.

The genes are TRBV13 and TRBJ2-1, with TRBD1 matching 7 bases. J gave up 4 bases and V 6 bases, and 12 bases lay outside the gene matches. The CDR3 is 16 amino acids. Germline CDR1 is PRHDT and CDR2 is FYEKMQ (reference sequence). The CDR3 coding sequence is TGTGCCAGCAGAGTTGGCCAACAGGGGCGGTACAATGAGCAGTTCTTC. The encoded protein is CASRVGQQGRYNEQFF. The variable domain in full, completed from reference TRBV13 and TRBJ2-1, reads AAGVIQSPRHLIKEKRETATLKCYPIPRHDTVYWYQQGPGQDPQFLISFYEKMQSDKGSIPDRFSAQQFSDYHSELNMSSLELGDSALYFCASRVGQQGRYNEQFFGPGTRLTVL.

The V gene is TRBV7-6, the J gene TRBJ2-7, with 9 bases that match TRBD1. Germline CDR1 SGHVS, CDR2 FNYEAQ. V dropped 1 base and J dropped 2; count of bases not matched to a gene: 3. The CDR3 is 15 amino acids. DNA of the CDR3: TGTGCCAGCAGCTTAGGAGGGACAGGGACCTACGAGCAGTACTTC. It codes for CASSLGGTGTYEQYF.

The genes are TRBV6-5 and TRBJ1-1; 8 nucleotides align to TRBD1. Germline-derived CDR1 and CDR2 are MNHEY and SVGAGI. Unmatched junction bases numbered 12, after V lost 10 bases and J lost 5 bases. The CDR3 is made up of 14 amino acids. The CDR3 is CATSLTGAATEAFF. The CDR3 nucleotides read TGTGCCACCTCCCTGACAGGGGCTGCAACTGAAGCTTTCTTT.